A selection of T cell receptor beta chains follows, all from one sample in a study of PD-1 blockade in classical Hodgkin lymphoma. This table comes from immunoSEQ multiplex PCR, and its TCRdb copy is limited to in-frame clones, with some not included. This table holds about 29,000 clones, about three quarters found once. The specimen was peripheral blood mononuclear cells (PBMCs), collected before the second cycle of nivolumab. These receptor sequences come from a human donor with classical Hodgkin lymphoma. The conserved cysteine and the conserved F or W are not part of the CDR3 here. A D gene is named only where the DNA matches it firmly.

TRBD2 | TRBJ2-1 | TRBV9 | ASSPSGGEGNEQF
TRBD1 | TRBJ1-2 | TRBV6-6 | ASSSRQGNGYT
NA | TRBJ1-3 | TRBV5-1 | ASSFGEVSGNTIY
NA | TRBJ2-6 | TRBV14 | ASSQDLVGNVLT
NA | TRBJ2-1 | TRBV29-1 | SVRRNYNEQF
NA | TRBJ1-1 | TRBV2 | ASSGPLTDSRKTEAF
NA | TRBJ1-2 | TRBV7-9 | ASSLRSGAANYGYT
NA | TRBJ2-1 | TRBV19 | ASSHRRSYNEQF
TRBD2 | TRBJ2-5 | TRBV28 | ASSLLRGEETQY
NA | TRBJ1-5 | TRBV6-1 | ASSVRGDNQPQH
NA | TRBJ2-5 | TRBV7-8 | ASSPRRLLGETQY
NA | TRBJ1-2 | TRBV7-2 | ASSAGQTLYGYT
TRBD1 | TRBJ1-6 | TRBV18 | ASSPRTGGVSPLH
NA | TRBJ2-3 | TRBV30 | AWSAVGAIRTDTQY
NA | TRBJ1-1 | TRBV6-6 | ASSYSETKAF
NA | TRBJ1-1 | TRBV5-4 | ASSLGGGGNTEAF
TRBD1 | TRBJ1-1 | TRBV5-4 | ASSPGQPLDTEAF
NA | TRBJ2-3 | TRBV5-5 | ASSLQGAPPDTQY
NA | TRBJ1-3 | TRBV12-5 | ASGPGFRLGNTIY
NA | TRBJ2-2 | TRBV5-1 | ASSDQGIGELF
NA | TRBJ2-3 | TRBV7-9 | ASSFLGVTDTQY
NA | TRBJ2-1 | TRBV5-1 | ASSSDGFRYNEQF
TRBD2 | TRBJ2-1 | TRBV19 | ASSIGGSGVDPF
TRBD1 | TRBJ1-2 | TRBV10-1 | ASRNYRDRGRSGYT
NA | TRBJ2-7 | TRBV7-8 | ASSLGAAAGNGQY
TRBD1 | TRBJ2-2 | TRBV7-7 | ASSLSQGSIGGELF
NA | TRBJ2-1 | TRBV11-2 | ASSQGRTGGFNEQF
NA | TRBJ1-5 | TRBV6-1 | ASSPGHSQPQH
NA | TRBJ1-1 | TRBV28 | ASSLDGTVREAF
TRBD1 | TRBJ1-5 | TRBV29-1 | SVEVGQGQPQH
NA | TRBJ2-7 | TRBV6-5 | ASSSSEHQQY
NA | TRBJ1-4 | TRBV6-5 | ASTTGTRNEKLF
NA | TRBJ2-3 | TRBV11-1 | ASSLGPYADTQY
NA | TRBJ2-7 | TRBV6-5 | ASRGGYEQY
TRBD2 | TRBJ2-1 | TRBV4-1 | ASSPSGASGRAFYNEQF
NA | TRBJ2-3 | TRBV4-3 | ASSQFGGLSTDTQY
TRBD2 | TRBJ2-7 | TRBV6-1 | ASSGGRAWEGEQY
NA | TRBJ2-1 | TRBV11-1 | ASSATFWSEQF
NA | TRBJ2-3 | TRBV4-3 | ASSQGGGGDTQY
NA | TRBJ2-5 | TRBV6-1 | ASSEMGPMQETQY
TRBD2 | TRBJ2-7 | TRBV5-1 | ASSRLAGANEQY
NA | TRBJ2-3 | TRBV7-2 | ASSLAGPTDTQY
NA | TRBJ1-5 | TRBV19 | ASSIGTPLSNQPQH
NA | TRBJ1-4 | TRBV5-6 | ASSLGGEKLF
NA | TRBJ2-3 | TRBV5-6 | ASSLTGIPTDTQY
NA | TRBJ1-3 | TRBV7-2 | ASSLMGAQGNTIY
NA | TRBJ2-7 | TRBV11-2 | ASSQHPAYEQY
TRBD1 | TRBJ2-5 | TRBV6-5 | ASSAAWTGEATQY
TRBD2 | TRBJ2-3 | TRBV7-2 | ASSVQAGPTDTQY
NA | TRBJ1-5 | TRBV6-6 | ASSYSAFNQPQH
TRBD1 | TRBJ2-5 | TRBV5-5 | ASSEPRDRVLETQY
NA | TRBJ1-3 | TRBV10-1 | ASSRRGRGTYSGNTIY